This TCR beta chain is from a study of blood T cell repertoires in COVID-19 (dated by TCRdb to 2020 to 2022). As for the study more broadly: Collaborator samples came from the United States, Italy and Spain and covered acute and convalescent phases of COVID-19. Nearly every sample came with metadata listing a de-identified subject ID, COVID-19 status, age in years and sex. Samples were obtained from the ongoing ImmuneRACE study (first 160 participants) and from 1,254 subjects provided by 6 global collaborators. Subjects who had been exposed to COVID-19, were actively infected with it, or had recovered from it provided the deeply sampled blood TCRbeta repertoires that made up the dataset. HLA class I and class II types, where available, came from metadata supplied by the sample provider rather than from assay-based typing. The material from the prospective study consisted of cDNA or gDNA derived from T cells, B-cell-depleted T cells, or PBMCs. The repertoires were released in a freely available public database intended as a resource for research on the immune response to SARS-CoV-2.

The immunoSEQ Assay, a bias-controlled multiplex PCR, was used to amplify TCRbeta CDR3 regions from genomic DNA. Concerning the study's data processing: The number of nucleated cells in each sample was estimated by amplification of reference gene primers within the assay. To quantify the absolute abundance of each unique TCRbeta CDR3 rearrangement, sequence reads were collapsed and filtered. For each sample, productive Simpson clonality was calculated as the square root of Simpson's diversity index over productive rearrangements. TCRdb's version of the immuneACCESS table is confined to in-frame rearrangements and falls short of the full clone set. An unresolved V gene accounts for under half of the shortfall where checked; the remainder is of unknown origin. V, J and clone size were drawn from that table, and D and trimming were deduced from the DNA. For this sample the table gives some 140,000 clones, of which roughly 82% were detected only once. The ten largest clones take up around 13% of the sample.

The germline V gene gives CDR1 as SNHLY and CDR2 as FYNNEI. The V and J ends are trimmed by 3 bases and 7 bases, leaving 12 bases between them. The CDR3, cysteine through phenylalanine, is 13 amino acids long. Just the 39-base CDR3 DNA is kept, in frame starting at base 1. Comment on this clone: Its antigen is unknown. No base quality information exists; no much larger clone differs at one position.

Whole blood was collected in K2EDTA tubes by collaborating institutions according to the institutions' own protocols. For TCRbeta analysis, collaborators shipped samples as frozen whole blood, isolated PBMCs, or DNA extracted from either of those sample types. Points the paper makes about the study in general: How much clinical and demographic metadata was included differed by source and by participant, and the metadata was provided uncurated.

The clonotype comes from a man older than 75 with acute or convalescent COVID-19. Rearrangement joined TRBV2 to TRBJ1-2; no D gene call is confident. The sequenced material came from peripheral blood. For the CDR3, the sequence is CASSDVAVAGYTF. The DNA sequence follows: TGTGCCAGCAGTGATGTAGCAGTCGCTGGCTACACCTTC.